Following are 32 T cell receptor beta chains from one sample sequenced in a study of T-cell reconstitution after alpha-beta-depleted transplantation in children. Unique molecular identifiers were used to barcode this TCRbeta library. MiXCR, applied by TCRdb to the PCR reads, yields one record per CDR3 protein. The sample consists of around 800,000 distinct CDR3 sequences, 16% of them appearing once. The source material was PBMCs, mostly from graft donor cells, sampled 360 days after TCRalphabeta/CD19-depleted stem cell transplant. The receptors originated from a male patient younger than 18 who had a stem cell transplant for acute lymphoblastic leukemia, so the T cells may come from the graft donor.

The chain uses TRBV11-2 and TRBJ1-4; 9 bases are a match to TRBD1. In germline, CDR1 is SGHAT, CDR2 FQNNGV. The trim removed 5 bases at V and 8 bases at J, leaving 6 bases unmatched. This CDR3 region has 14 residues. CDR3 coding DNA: TGTGCCAGCAGCGAGGACAGGGGATGGGAAAAACTGTTTTTT. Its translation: CASSEDRGWEKLFF.

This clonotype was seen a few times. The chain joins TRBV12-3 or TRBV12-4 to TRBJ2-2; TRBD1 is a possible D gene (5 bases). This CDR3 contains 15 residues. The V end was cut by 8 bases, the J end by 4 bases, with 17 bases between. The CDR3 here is CASLYSGLLTGELFF. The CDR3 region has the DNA TGTGCCAGCCTCTACTCAGGGCTTCTCACCGGGGAGCTGTTTTTT.

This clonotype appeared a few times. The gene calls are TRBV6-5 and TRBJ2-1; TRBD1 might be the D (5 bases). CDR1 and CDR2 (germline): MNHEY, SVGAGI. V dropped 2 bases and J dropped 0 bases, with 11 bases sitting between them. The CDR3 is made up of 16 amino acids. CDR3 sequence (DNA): TGTGCCAGCAGTTACGACAGTTCTTCCTCCTACAATGAGCAGTTCTTC. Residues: CASSYDSSSSYNEQFF.

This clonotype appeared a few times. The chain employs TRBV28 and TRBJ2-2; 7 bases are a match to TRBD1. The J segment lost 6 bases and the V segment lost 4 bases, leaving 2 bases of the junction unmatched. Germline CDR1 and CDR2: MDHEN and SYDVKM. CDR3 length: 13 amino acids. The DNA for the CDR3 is TGTGCCAGCAGTTCGACAGGGTCCGGGGAGCTGTTTTTT. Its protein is CASSSTGSGELFF.

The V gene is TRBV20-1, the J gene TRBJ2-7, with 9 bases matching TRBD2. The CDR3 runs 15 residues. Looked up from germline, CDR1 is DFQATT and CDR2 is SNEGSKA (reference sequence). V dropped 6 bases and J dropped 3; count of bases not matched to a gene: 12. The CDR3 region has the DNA TGCAGTGCCCCCCCTAGGGCTAGCGGGAACTACGAGCAGTACTTC. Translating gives CSAPPRASGNYEQYF.

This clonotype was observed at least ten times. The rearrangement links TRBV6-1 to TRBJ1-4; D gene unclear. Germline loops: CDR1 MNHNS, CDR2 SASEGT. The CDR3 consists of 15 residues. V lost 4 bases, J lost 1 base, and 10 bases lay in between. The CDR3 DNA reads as TGTGCCAGCAGTGGCAACCGAGGAACTAATGAAAAACTGTTTTTT. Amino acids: CASSGNRGTNEKLFF.

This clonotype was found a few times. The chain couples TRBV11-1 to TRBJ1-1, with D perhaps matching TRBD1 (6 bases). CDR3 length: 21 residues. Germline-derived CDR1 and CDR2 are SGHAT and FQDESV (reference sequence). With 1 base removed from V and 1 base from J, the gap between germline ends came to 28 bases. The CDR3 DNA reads TGTGCCAGCAGCTTAGGTTGGGCAGGGGTTAGGAGGGGCGGAGGGAACACTGAAGCTTTCTTT. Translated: CASSLGWAGVRRGGGNTEAFF. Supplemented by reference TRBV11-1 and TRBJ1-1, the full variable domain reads EAEVAQSPRYKITEKSQAVAFWCDPISGHATLYWYRQILGQGPELLVQFQDESVVDDSQLPKDRFSAERLKGVDSTLKIQPAELGDSAMYLCASSLGWAGVRRGGGNTEAFFGQGTRLTVV.

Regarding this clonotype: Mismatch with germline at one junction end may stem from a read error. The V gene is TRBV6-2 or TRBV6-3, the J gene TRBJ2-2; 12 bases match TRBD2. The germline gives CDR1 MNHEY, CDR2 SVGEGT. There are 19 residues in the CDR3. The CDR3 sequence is CPSSPAGLAGHSNTGELFF. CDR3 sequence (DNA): TGTCCCAGCAGTCCCGCCGGACTAGCGGGACACTCGAACACCGGGGAGCTGTTTTTT.

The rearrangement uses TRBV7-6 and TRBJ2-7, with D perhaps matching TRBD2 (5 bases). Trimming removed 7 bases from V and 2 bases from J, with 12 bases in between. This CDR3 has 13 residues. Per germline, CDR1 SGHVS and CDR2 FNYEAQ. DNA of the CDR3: TGTGCCAGCACCCCACTCGGGGCCTACGAGCAGTACTTC. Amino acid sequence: CASTPLGAYEQYF.

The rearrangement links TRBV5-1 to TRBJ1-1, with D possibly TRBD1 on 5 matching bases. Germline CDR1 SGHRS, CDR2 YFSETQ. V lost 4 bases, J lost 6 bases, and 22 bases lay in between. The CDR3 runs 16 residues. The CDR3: CASSRGNGGAESEAFF. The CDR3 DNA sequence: TGCGCCAGCAGCCGTGGAAACGGAGGGGCTGAGTCTGAAGCTTTCTTT.

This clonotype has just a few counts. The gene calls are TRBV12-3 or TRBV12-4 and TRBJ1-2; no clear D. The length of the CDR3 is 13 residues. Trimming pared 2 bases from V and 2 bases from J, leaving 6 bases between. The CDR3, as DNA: TGTGCCAGCAGTTTACCGCAGAACTATGGCTACACCTTC. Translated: CASSLPQNYGYTF.

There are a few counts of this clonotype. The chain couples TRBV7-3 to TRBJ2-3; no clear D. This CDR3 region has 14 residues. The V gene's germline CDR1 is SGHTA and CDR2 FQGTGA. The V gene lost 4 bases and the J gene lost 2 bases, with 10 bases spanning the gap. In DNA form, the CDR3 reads TGTGCCAGCAGCTCACTGGGCGCCACAGATACGCAGTATTTT. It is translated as CASSSLGATDTQYF.

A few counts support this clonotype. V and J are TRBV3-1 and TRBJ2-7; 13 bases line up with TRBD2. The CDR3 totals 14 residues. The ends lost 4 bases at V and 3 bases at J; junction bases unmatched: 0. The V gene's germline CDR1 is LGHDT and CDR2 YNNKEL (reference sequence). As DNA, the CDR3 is TGTGCCAGCAGCCGGACTAGCGGGGGCTACGAGCAGTACTTC. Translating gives CASSRTSGGYEQYF.

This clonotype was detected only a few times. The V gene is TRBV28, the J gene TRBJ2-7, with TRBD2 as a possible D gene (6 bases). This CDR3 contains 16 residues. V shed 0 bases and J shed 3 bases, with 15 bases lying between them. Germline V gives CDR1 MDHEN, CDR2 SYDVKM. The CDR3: CASSLWGGVVHYEQYF. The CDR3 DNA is TGTGCCAGCAGTTTATGGGGAGGAGTCGTCCACTACGAGCAGTACTTC.

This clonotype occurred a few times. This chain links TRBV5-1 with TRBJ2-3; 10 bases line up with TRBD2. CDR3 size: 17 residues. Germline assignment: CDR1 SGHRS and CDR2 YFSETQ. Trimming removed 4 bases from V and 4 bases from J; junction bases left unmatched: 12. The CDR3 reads CASSPKVLAGVPDTQYF. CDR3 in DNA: TGCGCCAGCAGCCCCAAGGTCCTAGCGGGAGTCCCAGATACGCAGTATTTT.

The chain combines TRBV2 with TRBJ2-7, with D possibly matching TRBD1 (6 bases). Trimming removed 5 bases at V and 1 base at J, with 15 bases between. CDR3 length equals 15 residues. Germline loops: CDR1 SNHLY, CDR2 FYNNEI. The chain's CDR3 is CASSPTGRGSYEQYF. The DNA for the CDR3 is TGTGCCAGCAGTCCTACAGGGCGCGGGTCCTACGAGCAGTACTTC.

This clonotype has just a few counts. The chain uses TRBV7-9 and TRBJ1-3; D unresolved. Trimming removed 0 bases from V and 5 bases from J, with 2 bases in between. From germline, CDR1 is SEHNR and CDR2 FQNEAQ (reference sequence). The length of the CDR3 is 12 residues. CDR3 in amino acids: CASSLARNTIYF. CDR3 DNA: TGTGCCAGCAGCTTAGCCAGAAACACCATATATTTT.

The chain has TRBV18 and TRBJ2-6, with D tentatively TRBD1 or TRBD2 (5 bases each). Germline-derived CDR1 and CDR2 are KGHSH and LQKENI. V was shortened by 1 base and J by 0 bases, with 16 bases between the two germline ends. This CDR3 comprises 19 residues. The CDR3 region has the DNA TGTGCCAGCTCACCACTCTCCGGGACGGGCCTCTCTGGGGCCAACGTCCTGACTTTC. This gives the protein CASSPLSGTGLSGANVLTF.

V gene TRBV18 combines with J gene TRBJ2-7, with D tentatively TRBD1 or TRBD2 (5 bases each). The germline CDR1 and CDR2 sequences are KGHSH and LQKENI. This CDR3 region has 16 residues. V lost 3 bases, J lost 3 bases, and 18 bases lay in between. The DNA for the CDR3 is TGTGCCAGCTCACCGGGGTGGGGGTTTAATGACTACGAGCAGTACTTC. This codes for CASSPGWGFNDYEQYF.

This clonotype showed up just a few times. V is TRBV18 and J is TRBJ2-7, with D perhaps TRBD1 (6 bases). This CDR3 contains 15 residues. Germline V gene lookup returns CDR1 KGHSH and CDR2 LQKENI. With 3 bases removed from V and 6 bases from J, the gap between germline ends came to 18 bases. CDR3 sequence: CASSPLTGLGSEQYF. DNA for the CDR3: TGTGCCAGCTCACCCCTGACAGGTCTCGGCTCCGAGCAGTACTTC. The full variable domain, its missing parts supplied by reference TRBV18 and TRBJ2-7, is NAGVMQNPRHLVRRRGQEARLRCSPMKGHSHVYWYRQLPEEGLKFMVYLQKENIIDESGMPKERFSAEFPKEGPSILRIQQVVRGDSAAYFCASSPLTGLGSEQYFGPGTRLTVT.

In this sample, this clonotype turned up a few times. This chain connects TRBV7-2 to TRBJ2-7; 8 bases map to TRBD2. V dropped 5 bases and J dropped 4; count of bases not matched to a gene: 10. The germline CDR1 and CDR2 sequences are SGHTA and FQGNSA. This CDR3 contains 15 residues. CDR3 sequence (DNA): TGTGCCAGCAGCCATGACTCCAGCGGGAGTTACGAGCAGTACTTC. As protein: CASSHDSSGSYEQYF.

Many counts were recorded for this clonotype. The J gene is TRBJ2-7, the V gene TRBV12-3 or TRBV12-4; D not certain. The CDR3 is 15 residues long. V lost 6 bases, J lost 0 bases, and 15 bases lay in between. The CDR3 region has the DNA TGTGCCAGCAGCCGCCCCAGTCAGAGCTCCTACGAGCAGTACTTC. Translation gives CASSRPSQSSYEQYF.

The CDR3 spells CSVRSRALLAKNIQYF. Here the CDR3 DNA reads TGCAGCGTTCGAAGCAGGGCACTACTAGCCAAAAACATTCAGTACTTC. The chain links TRBV29-1 to TRBJ2-4; a weak D match, TRBD1 (5 bases). This CDR3 is built from 16 residues. V was shortened by 5 bases and J by 0 bases, with 17 bases between the two germline ends. Germline V gives CDR1 SQVTM, CDR2 ANQGSEA.

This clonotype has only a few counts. CDR3 in DNA: TGTGCCAGCAGTTCAAGGGACAGGGGGTTCTACGAGCAGTACTTC. As protein: CASSSRDRGFYEQYF. V gene TRBV27 combines with J gene TRBJ2-7; 11 nucleotides match TRBD1. Trimming removed 4 bases from V and 3 bases from J; junction bases left unmatched: 5. The germline gives CDR1 MNHEY, CDR2 SMNVEV (reference sequence). The length of the CDR3 is 15 residues.

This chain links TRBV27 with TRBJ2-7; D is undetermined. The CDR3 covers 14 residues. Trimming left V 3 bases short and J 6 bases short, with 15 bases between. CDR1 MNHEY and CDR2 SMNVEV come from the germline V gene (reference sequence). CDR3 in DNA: TGTGCCAGCAGTTTCGGGCAGACCTTTGGCGAGCAGTACTTC. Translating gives CASSFGQTFGEQYF.

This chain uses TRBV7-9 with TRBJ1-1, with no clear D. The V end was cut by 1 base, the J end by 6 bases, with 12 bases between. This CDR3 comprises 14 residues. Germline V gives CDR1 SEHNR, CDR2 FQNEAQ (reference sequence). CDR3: CASSLGPQGAEAFF. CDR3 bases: TGTGCCAGCAGCTTAGGCCCACAAGGAGCTGAAGCTTTCTTT.

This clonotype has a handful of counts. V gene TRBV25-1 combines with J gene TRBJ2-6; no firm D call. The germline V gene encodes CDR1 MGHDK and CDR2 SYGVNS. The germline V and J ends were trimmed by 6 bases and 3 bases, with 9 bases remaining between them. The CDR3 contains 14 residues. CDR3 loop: CASSRPGGANVLTF. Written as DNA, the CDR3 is TGTGCCAGCAGCAGACCAGGTGGGGCCAACGTCCTGACTTTC. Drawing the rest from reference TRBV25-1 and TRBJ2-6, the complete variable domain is EADIYQTPRYLVIGTGKKITLECSQTMGHDKMYWYQQDPGMELHLIHYSYGVNSTEKGDLSSESTVSRIRTEHFPLTLESARPSHTSQYLCASSRPGGANVLTFGAGSRLTVL.

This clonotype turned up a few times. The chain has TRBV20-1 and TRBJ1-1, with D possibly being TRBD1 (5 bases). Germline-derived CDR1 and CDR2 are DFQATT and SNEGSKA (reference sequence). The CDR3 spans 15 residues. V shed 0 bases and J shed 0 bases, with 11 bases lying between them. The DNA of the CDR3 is TGCAGTGCTAGAGATTATCGGGGACTGAACACTGAAGCTTTCTTT. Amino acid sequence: CSARDYRGLNTEAFF.

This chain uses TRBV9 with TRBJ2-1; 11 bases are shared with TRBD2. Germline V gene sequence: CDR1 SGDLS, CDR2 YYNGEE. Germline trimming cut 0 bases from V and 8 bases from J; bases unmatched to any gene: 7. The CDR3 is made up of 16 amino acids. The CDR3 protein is CASSVDGTSGSYEQFF. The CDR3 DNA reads TGTGCCAGCAGCGTAGACGGAACTAGCGGGAGCTATGAGCAGTTCTTC.

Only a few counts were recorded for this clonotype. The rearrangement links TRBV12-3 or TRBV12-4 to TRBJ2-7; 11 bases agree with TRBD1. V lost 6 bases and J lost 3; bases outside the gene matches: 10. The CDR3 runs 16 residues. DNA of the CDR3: TGTGCCAGCAGGATGACCTTGGGGACAGGGGGCTACGAGCAGTACTTC. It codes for CASRMTLGTGGYEQYF.

CDR3 sequence: CASSQDSQGAREQYF. The CDR3 DNA reads TGTGCCAGCAGCCAAGATTCGCAGGGGGCGAGAGAGCAGTACTTC. The chain carries TRBV3-1 and TRBJ2-7; 8 bases agree with TRBD1. Germline trimming cut 0 bases from V and 7 bases from J; bases unmatched to any gene: 8. Germline loops: CDR1 LGHDT, CDR2 YNNKEL (reference sequence). The CDR3 is 15 amino acids.

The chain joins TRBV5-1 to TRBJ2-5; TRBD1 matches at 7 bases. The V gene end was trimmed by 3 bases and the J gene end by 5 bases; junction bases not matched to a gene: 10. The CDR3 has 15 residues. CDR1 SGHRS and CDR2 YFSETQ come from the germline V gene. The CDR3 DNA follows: TGCGCCAGCAGCTCGAACCCGGGACAGTGGGAGACCCAGTACTTC. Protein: CASSSNPGQWETQYF.